Each of the 13 T cell receptor beta chains below was sequenced from the same sample in a study of blood T cell repertoires in COVID-19. Assay used: immunoSEQ multiplex PCR; TCRdb lists only in-frame clones, some missing. The table shows 200,000 to 250,000 clones, with roughly 85% occurring only once. Sequencing was done on a sample of peripheral blood. The receptors shown here come from a young woman who had recovered from COVID-19.

The rearrangement uses TRBV19 and TRBJ2-1; D possibly corresponds to TRBD2 (5 bases). The CDR3 extends over 14 amino acids. The V end lost 9 bases, the J end lost 3 bases, and 15 bases lay between the germline ends. CDR1 and CDR2 from the germline V gene are LNHDA and SQIVND (reference sequence). CDR3 sequence: CASCTRSDYNEQFF. CDR3 nucleotide sequence: TGTGCCAGCTGCACTAGAAGCGACTACAATGAGCAGTTCTTC.

The chain carries TRBV4-3 and TRBJ2-3; TRBD1 agrees at 9 bases. The junction had 2 bases not matched to a gene; V was cut back by 0 bases and J by 1 base. CDR1 and CDR2 (germline): LGHNA, YSLEER. The CDR3 totals 16 residues. CDR3 DNA sequence: TGCGCCAGCAGCCAAGACCGGACAGGGGGCACAGATACGCAGTATTTT. Residues: CASSQDRTGGTDTQYF.

V is TRBV5-1 and J is TRBJ2-2; a possible D gene is TRBD1 (6 bases). This CDR3 has 15 amino acids. Germline lookup yields CDR1 SGHRS and CDR2 YFSETQ. Trimming removed 0 bases at V and 4 bases at J, with 10 bases between. For the CDR3, the DNA is TGCGCCAGCAGCTTGGATCCAGGGGCCACCGGGGAGCTGTTTTTT. This encodes CASSLDPGATGELFF. Using reference TRBV5-1 and TRBJ2-2 for the parts outside the CDR3, the full variable domain is KAGVTQTPRYLIKTRGQQVTLSCSPISGHRSVSWYQQTPGQGLQFLFEYFSETQRNKGNFPGRFSGRQFSNSRSEMNVSTLELGDSALYLCASSLDPGATGELFFGEGSRLTVL.

This chain uses TRBV5-1 with TRBJ2-1, with a possible D match to TRBD2 (6 bases). The CDR3 runs 16 residues. V was trimmed by 8 bases and J by 4 bases, leaving 22 bases between them. The germline gives CDR1 SGHRS, CDR2 YFSETQ. The CDR3 DNA reads as TGCGCCAGTGAACTTGGAGCGGACGGAGGGTACAATGAGCAGTTCTTC. Its protein is CASELGADGGYNEQFF.

The chain is built from TRBV7-9 and TRBJ1-1; D unresolved. The CDR3 consists of 15 residues. Germline-derived CDR1 and CDR2 are SEHNR and FQNEAQ (reference sequence). Between the trimmed V and J ends, which lost 2 bases and 4 bases, there was a span of 14 bases. The CDR3 DNA reads as TGTGCCAGCAGCTTAAGCAGATTGGGGAGCACTGAAGCTTTCTTT. It translates to CASSLSRLGSTEAFF.

This chain links TRBV11-2 with TRBJ2-7; 7 positions agree with TRBD1. There are 14 residues in the CDR3. J was trimmed by 5 bases and V by 5 bases; bases with no gene match: 9. Germline CDR1 reads SGHAT; CDR2 reads FQNNGV. In DNA form, the CDR3 reads TGTGCCAGCAGCCCAACAGGGGTTAAAAACGAGCAGTACTTC. Its translation: CASSPTGVKNEQYF.

The J gene is TRBJ1-4, the V gene TRBV18; TRBD1 agrees at 7 bases. Trimming cost V 1 base and J 0 bases; bases outside gene matches: 8. The CDR3 covers 18 residues. Germline V gene lookup returns CDR1 KGHSH and CDR2 LQKENI. The CDR3 reads CASSPRRQGAATNEKLFF. CDR3 bases: TGTGCCAGCTCACCACGTCGACAGGGAGCTGCAACTAATGAAAAACTGTTTTTT.

V usage is TRBV7-3 and J usage is TRBJ1-6; D gene unclear. The CDR3 loop spans 13 amino acids. V shed 3 bases and J shed 9 bases, with 9 bases lying between them. Germline assignment: CDR1 SGHTA and CDR2 FQGTGA. CDR3 sequence: CASSLNSFSPLHF. The DNA of the CDR3 is TGTGCCAGCAGCTTGAACAGCTTTTCACCCCTCCACTTT.

The rearrangement joins TRBV7-2 to TRBJ2-7; D call uncertain. Per germline, CDR1 SGHTA and CDR2 FQGNSA. Trimming stripped 4 bases from V and 0 bases from J, with 7 bases between. This CDR3 has 13 amino acids. CDR3 nucleotides: TGTGCCAGCAGCTCCCTGAGCTCCTACGAGCAGTACTTC. Its translation: CASSSLSSYEQYF.

The rearrangement uses TRBV11-2 and TRBJ2-2, with 7 bases identical to TRBD2. The CDR3 loop spans 17 amino acids. Unmatched junction bases numbered 12, after V lost 5 bases and J lost 3 bases. The germline V gene encodes CDR1 SGHAT and CDR2 FQNNGV. DNA for the CDR3: TGTGCCAGCAGCCCCGGTAGGCGGGAGCTTTACACCGGGGAGCTGTTTTTT. It specifies CASSPGRRELYTGELFF.

The V gene is TRBV6-5, the J gene TRBJ2-1; weak D call: TRBD2 (5 bases). This CDR3 comprises 15 residues. The V end was cut by 0 bases, the J end by 9 bases, with 15 bases between. Germline values: CDR1 MNHEY, CDR2 SVGAGI. The CDR3 here is CASSYSNPGKGEQFF. In nucleotides, the CDR3 is TGTGCCAGCAGTTACTCGAATCCGGGGAAGGGTGAGCAGTTCTTC.

The chain combines TRBV6-2 or TRBV6-3 with TRBJ1-2; D possibly corresponds to TRBD1 (5 bases). CDR1 is MNHEY and CDR2 is SVGEGT in the germline V gene. The CDR3 contains 13 residues. V was pared by 5 bases and J by 4 bases, with 11 bases between. The CDR3 sequence: CASSDGQVYGYTF. For the CDR3, the DNA is TGTGCCAGCAGTGATGGACAAGTCTATGGCTACACCTTC.

The rearrangement joins TRBV5-6 to TRBJ2-1; D not resolved. Trimming pared 4 bases from V and 3 bases from J, leaving 14 bases between. The CDR3 is 15 amino acids. Per the germline V gene, CDR1 is SGHDT and CDR2 is YYEEEE. The CDR3 sequence is CASSALPIDYNEQFF. In DNA, the CDR3 is TGTGCCAGCAGCGCCCTACCCATCGACTACAATGAGCAGTTCTTC.